Below are 27 T cell receptor beta chains sequenced from a single sample in a study of T cells in Graves' hyperthyroidism and ophthalmopathy (dated 2019 in TCRdb). Preparation of the library involved multiplex PCR. The instrument was an Illumina HiSeq 2000. TCR beta CDR3 regions were amplified from RNA transcripts. For the first round of RT-PCR on the TCR CDR3, the HTBI primer set was used together with the Qiagen OneStep RT-PCR kit. TCRdb trimmed the raw reads at Q25, called clones with MiXCR and kept productive beta chains. Under each unique CDR3 protein, matching rows form one entry showing the most common genes and DNA. This sample gives about 420,000 distinct CDR3 sequences in total; roughly an eighth of them show up just once. The top ten hold around 5.3% of the sample. The sample was blood. The receptors here all came from a woman aged 18-29 years with Graves' hyperthyroidism.

This clonotype was picked up many times. Sequence at one end of the junction differs from germline and may be a read error. CDR3 loop: CASSLDFSGTVLQETQYF. The CDR3 region has the DNA TGTGCTAGCAGCTTAGACTTCTCCGGGACAGTGCTTCAAGAGACCCAGTACTTC. The chain couples TRBV7-7 to TRBJ2-5; 7 bases are a match to TRBD1. The CDR3 is 18 amino acids. CDR1 is SSHAT and CDR2 is FNYEAQ in the germline V gene (reference sequence). Drawing the rest from reference TRBV7-7 and TRBJ2-5, the complete variable domain is GAGVSQSPRYKVTKRGQDVTLRCDPISSHATLYWYQQALGQGPEFLTYFNYEAQPDKSGLPSDRFSAERPEGSISTLTIQRTEQRDSAMYRCASSLDFSGTVLQETQYFGPGTRLLVL.

This clonotype has at least ten counts. The chain is built from TRBV6-2 or TRBV6-3 and TRBJ2-3, with 7 bases identical to TRBD2. CDR1 is MNHEY and CDR2 is SVGEGT in the germline V gene. V was pared by 0 bases and J by 2 bases, with 2 bases of the junction left unmatched. The CDR3 totals 15 residues. In nucleotides, the CDR3 is TGTGCCAGCAGTTACTCGCGGGAGTTCACAGATACGCAGTATTTT. Translated: CASSYSREFTDTQYF.

This clonotype has ten or more counts. The J gene is TRBJ2-5, the V gene TRBV5-8; no clear D. Trimming took 2 bases from V and 5 from J, leaving 13 bases between them. This CDR3 has 14 amino acids. Germline V lookup: CDR1 SGHTS, CDR2 YDEGEE. This chain's CDR3 is CASSFGQYSETQYF. CDR3 DNA sequence: TGTGCCAGCAGCTTCGGGCAGTATTCGGAGACCCAGTACTTC. Based on the CDR3 plus reference TRBV5-8 and TRBJ2-5, the full variable domain is EAGVTQSPTHLIKTRGQQATLRCSPISGHTSVYWYQQALGLGLQFLLWYDEGEERNRGNFPPRFSGRQFPNYSSELNVNALELEDSALYLCASSFGQYSETQYFGPGTRLLVL.

As concerns this clonotype: Compared with germline, one end of the junction differs, possibly owing to a read error. V is TRBV30 and J is TRBJ2-5, with D hard to call. CDR1 is GTSNPN, CDR2 SVGIG, per germline (reference sequence). The CDR3 has 12 amino acids. The DNA of the CDR3 is TGTGCCTGGAGTGCCTCCGAGGTCACCCGGTACTTC. As protein: CAWSASEVTRYF.

This clonotype was recorded many times. The V call is TRBV20-1, the J call TRBJ2-7; 9 bases match TRBD2. From germline, CDR1 is DFQATT and CDR2 SNEGSKA (reference sequence). This CDR3 has 14 amino acids. The ends lost 6 bases at V and 0 bases at J; junction bases unmatched: 6. CDR3 protein: CSAAASGDSYEQYF. CDR3 DNA: TGCAGTGCGGCTGCTAGCGGGGACTCCTACGAGCAGTACTTC.

There are many counts of this clonotype. The chain recombines TRBV6-1 with TRBJ1-5, with D possibly matching TRBD1 (6 bases). V shed 4 bases and J shed 3 bases, with 10 bases lying between them. Germline CDR1 reads MNHNS; CDR2 reads SASEGT. This CDR3 is built from 14 residues. DNA for the CDR3: TGTGCCAGCAGTGCAGGGGTTGTCAATCAGCCCCAGCATTTT. Protein sequence: CASSAGVVNQPQHF.

This clonotype was picked up many times. J is TRBJ2-7 and V is TRBV2, with 10 bases aligning to TRBD1. The germline CDR1 and CDR2 sequences are SNHLY and FYNNEI. The V and J ends lost 7 bases and 2 bases, in that order; junction bases with no gene match: 5. The CDR3 length is 14 residues. The CDR3: CASTRDRGPYEQYF. CDR3 DNA sequence: TGTGCCAGCACCAGGGACAGGGGTCCCTACGAGCAGTACTTC.

The rearrangement uses TRBV5-8 and TRBJ2-7; tentatively, D is TRBD2 (6 bases). Germline V CDR1 and CDR2: SGHTS, YDEGEE. There are 13 residues in the CDR3. Between the trimmed V and J ends, which lost 7 bases and 2 bases, there was a span of 13 bases. The CDR3 DNA reads as TGTGCCAGCTACCGGGGGAAAACCTACGAGCAGTACTTC. Its translation is CASYRGKTYEQYF.

At least ten counts were recorded for this clonotype. J is TRBJ2-1 and V is TRBV20-1, with TRBD2 matching over 10 bases. The V gene's germline CDR1 is DFQATT and CDR2 SNEGSKA (reference sequence). The ends lost 0 bases at V and 12 bases at J; junction bases unmatched: 11. CDR3 length: 15 residues. CDR3 residues: CSARDGTSASWVQFF. The CDR3 coding sequence is TGCAGTGCTAGAGATGGGACTAGCGCCTCTTGGGTGCAGTTCTTC.

The count of this clonotype is one. This may stem from a read error, because a much larger clone lies one nucleotide away. The rearrangement uses TRBV7-2 and TRBJ1-3; the D is unclear. V lost 5 bases to trimming and J lost 0 bases, with 14 bases between them. The CDR3 loop spans 16 amino acids. Germline CDR1 SGHTA, CDR2 FQGNSA. The CDR3 is CASSEEHSFSGNTIYF. For the CDR3, the DNA is TGTGCCAGCAGCGAGGAACACTCCTTCTCTGGAAACACCATATATTTT.

This clonotype was seen more than once but under ten times. This may be a read error: a much more frequent sequence differs by one nucleotide. This chain links TRBV12-3 or TRBV12-4 with TRBJ2-7, with TRBD2 identical over 9 bases. The CDR3 covers 15 residues. Germline trimming cut 3 bases from V and 1 base from J; bases unmatched to any gene: 4. In DNA, the CDR3 is TGTGCCAGCAGTTTGGCGGGAGGGGCTTCCTACGAGCAGTACTTC. Its protein product is CASSLAGGASYEQYF.

This clonotype has at least ten counts. The rearrangement links TRBV4-1 to TRBJ1-5; 8 bases map to TRBD1. J was trimmed by 7 bases and V by 1 base; bases with no gene match: 6. CDR3 length: 15 residues. Germline V gene data show CDR1 as MGHRA and CDR2 as YSYEKL. CDR3 DNA: TGCGCCAGCAGCCAAGTAGCACAGGGGGACCAGCCCCAGCATTTT. This translates into CASSQVAQGDQPQHF.

This clonotype has at least ten counts. The chain joins TRBV28 to TRBJ1-2; possibly TRBD1 for D (5 bases). Trimming left V 7 bases short and J 8 bases short, with 14 bases between. This CDR3 is built from 12 residues. Germline V gene lookup returns CDR1 MDHEN and CDR2 SYDVKM. DNA of the CDR3: TGTGCCAGCACCGAAGGGGTGGGGGGCTACACCTTC. This encodes CASTEGVGGYTF.

This clonotype has at least ten counts. This chain joins TRBV29-1 and TRBJ1-1, with 7 bases lining up with TRBD1. The CDR3 runs to 13 residues. V lost 4 bases to trimming and J lost 2 bases; unmatched junction nucleotides: 4. Per germline, CDR1 SQVTM and CDR2 ANQGSEA. CDR3 loop: CSVGGQLNTEAFF. CDR3 DNA sequence: TGCAGCGTTGGGGGACAGCTTAACACTGAAGCTTTCTTT.

At least ten counts were recorded for this clonotype. This chain links TRBV28 with TRBJ2-4; the D is unclear. Per the germline V gene, CDR1 is MDHEN and CDR2 is SYDVKM. The ends were cut back, 0 bases at V and 1 base at J, with 4 bases in the middle. The CDR3 has 14 amino acids. CDR3 coding DNA: TGTGCCAGCAGTTTATGGAGCGCCAAAAACATTCAGTACTTC. It translates to CASSLWSAKNIQYF.

Comments on this clonotype: The conserved final phenylalanine or tryptophan is absent from the CDR3, which likely points to a read error. The rearrangement joins TRBV11-3 to TRBJ1-1, with no clear D. The CDR3 is 12 residues long. The V gene lost 5 bases and the J gene lost 2 bases, with 6 bases spanning the gap. Germline-derived CDR1 and CDR2 are SGHNT and YENEEA. The CDR3 here is CASSRGNTEAFV. As DNA, the CDR3 is TGTGCCAGCAGCCGGGGAAACACTGAAGCTTTCGTT.

V usage is TRBV9 and J usage is TRBJ1-6; maybe TRBD1 (5 bases). Trimming removed 0 bases from V and 10 bases from J, with 14 bases in between. Per germline, CDR1 SGDLS and CDR2 YYNGEE. This CDR3 is built from 15 residues. CDR3 DNA sequence: TGTGCCAGCAGCGTAGAAGGAAGGGGCGGATCACCCCTCCACTTT. Amino acid sequence: CASSVEGRGGSPLHF.

This clonotype came up many times. The CDR3 DNA sequence: TGCAGTGCTAGAGATTGGGGGGTCGAAAGCGGGAGGAGACACGAGCAGTACTTC. Its translation: CSARDWGVESGRRHEQYF. The gene calls are TRBV20-1 and TRBJ2-7; TRBD2 matches at 9 bases. Germline V lookup: CDR1 DFQATT, CDR2 SNEGSKA (reference sequence). This CDR3 is 18 amino acids long. With V trimmed by 0 bases and J by 5 bases, 17 bases remained unmatched.

The V gene is TRBV7-9, the J gene TRBJ1-5; 8 bases match TRBD1. The CDR3 sequence is 17 residues long. Unmatched junction bases numbered 13, after V lost 5 bases and J lost 4 bases. Per the germline V gene, CDR1 is SEHNR and CDR2 is FQNEAQ (reference sequence). DNA for the CDR3: TGTGCCAGCAGCCGGCGGCCCGGACAGGGCTTGAATCAGCCCCAGCATTTT. Its protein is CASSRRPGQGLNQPQHF.

This clonotype was counted ten times or more. The rearrangement uses TRBV28 and TRBJ1-6; TRBD1 aligns across 9 bases. The CDR3 is 17 amino acids. Germline loops: CDR1 MDHEN, CDR2 SYDVKM. V dropped 0 bases and J dropped 4; count of bases not matched to a gene: 4. In DNA form, the CDR3 reads TGTGCCAGCAGTTTATGGGACAGGGGACGGTATAATTCACCCCTCCACTTT. Its translation is CASSLWDRGRYNSPLHF.

The sample holds many counts of this clonotype. The rearrangement joins TRBV7-2 to TRBJ1-4, with 8 bases that match TRBD1. With 9 bases clipped from V and 8 bases from J, the junction kept 8 bases outside the gene matches. The CDR3 totals 13 residues. Germline assignment: CDR1 SGHTA and CDR2 FQGNSA. CDR3 sequence (DNA): TGTGCCAGTGGGGGCAGGGGGCAAGAAAAACTGTTTTTT. It specifies CASGGRGQEKLFF.

The table lists this clonotype with many counts. The rearrangement joins TRBV11-2 to TRBJ2-1; TRBD2 might be the D (6 bases). Germline V gene data show CDR1 as SGHAT and CDR2 as FQNNGV. The length of the CDR3 is 14 residues. V shed 2 bases and J shed 5 bases, with 10 bases lying between them. CDR3 in amino acids: CASSLFTGDNEQFF. CDR3 coding DNA: TGTGCCAGCAGCTTATTTACGGGAGACAATGAGCAGTTCTTC. Looking up the rest from reference TRBV11-2 and TRBJ2-1 gives the full variable domain: EAGVAQSPRYKIIEKRQSVAFWCNPISGHATLYWYQQILGQGPKLLIQFQNNGVVDDSQLPKDRFSAERLKGVDSTLKIQPAKLEDSAVYLCASSLFTGDNEQFFGPGTRLTVL.

This chain joins TRBV7-3 and TRBJ2-1; D call uncertain. Germline CDR1 is SGHTA and CDR2 is FQGTGA. With 5 bases removed from V and 5 bases from J, the gap between germline ends came to 10 bases. CDR3 length: 13 amino acids. The CDR3 is CASSVGCHNEQFF. CDR3 DNA sequence: TGTGCCAGCAGCGTCGGTTGCCACAATGAGCAGTTCTTC.

This clonotype was seen at least ten times. For the CDR3, the DNA is TGCAGTGCTAGAGGGGGCAACTACGAGCAGTACTTC. It yields the protein CSARGGNYEQYF. The chain joins TRBV20-1 to TRBJ2-7; TRBD1 is a possible D gene (5 bases). In germline, CDR1 is DFQATT, CDR2 SNEGSKA (reference sequence). There are 12 residues in the CDR3. V shed 1 base and J shed 3 bases, with 7 bases lying between them.

This clonotype was recorded many times. The chain couples TRBV10-3 to TRBJ2-7; 8 bases match TRBD2. CDR1 and CDR2 (germline): ENHRY, SYGVKD. The CDR3 totals 15 residues. The J segment lost 2 bases and the V segment lost 8 bases, leaving 11 bases of the junction unmatched. The CDR3 DNA reads TGTGCCATCGAAGAGTCCCGGGAGGGGGCCTACGAGCAGTACTTC. The encoded protein is CAIEESREGAYEQYF.

The V call is TRBV2, the J call TRBJ2-3; D possibly corresponds to TRBD2 (6 bases). The V gene lost 3 bases and the J gene lost 0 bases, with 10 bases spanning the gap. The CDR3 consists of 15 residues. The germline V gene encodes CDR1 SNHLY and CDR2 FYNNEI. The CDR3 DNA reads TGTGCCAGCAGTGATAGCGGAGTTAGCACAGATACGCAGTATTTT. As protein: CASSDSGVSTDTQYF. Based on the CDR3 plus reference TRBV2 and TRBJ2-3, the full variable domain is EPEVTQTPSHQVTQMGQEVILRCVPISNHLYFYWYRQILGQKVEFLVSFYNNEISEKSEIFDDQFSVERPDGSNFTLKIRSTKLEDSAMYFCASSDSGVSTDTQYFGPGTRLTVL.

In its sample, this clonotype was seen many times. V is TRBV2 and J is TRBJ2-4; a weak D match, TRBD2 (6 bases). Trimming cost V 5 bases and J 8 bases, with 19 bases left between them. Germline V gene sequence: CDR1 SNHLY, CDR2 FYNNEI. The CDR3 spans 15 residues. The CDR3 loop is CASSIVGPPSDIQYF. CDR3 DNA: TGTGCCAGCAGTATTGTAGGACCTCCTAGCGACATTCAGTACTTC.